This T cell receptor (beta chain) was captured by sequencing in a study of blood T cell repertoires in COVID-19. Overall study: Sources were T cells, B-cell-depleted T cells, or PBMCs; the material itself was cDNA or gDNA.

This table comes from immunoSEQ multiplex PCR, and its TCRdb copy is limited to in-frame clones, with some not included. The sample has 75,000 to 95,000 clones, around 85% seen once. While infection was still active, Seattle patients were enrolled and then followed longitudinally. This CDR3 contains 14 residues. V was shortened by 2 bases and J by 6 bases, with 14 bases between the two germline ends. Germline-derived CDR1 and CDR2 are SGHTA and FQGNSA. The clonotype was recovered from a woman aged 55-70 years with COVID-19, enrolled during active disease. The chain recombines TRBV7-2 with TRBJ2-7, with D possibly being TRBD1 (5 bases). Sequenced material: peripheral blood. The DNA of the CDR3 is TGTGCCAGCAGCTTATCGTCCCCAGGGATCGAGCAGTACTTC. The encoded protein is CASSLSSPGIEQYF.